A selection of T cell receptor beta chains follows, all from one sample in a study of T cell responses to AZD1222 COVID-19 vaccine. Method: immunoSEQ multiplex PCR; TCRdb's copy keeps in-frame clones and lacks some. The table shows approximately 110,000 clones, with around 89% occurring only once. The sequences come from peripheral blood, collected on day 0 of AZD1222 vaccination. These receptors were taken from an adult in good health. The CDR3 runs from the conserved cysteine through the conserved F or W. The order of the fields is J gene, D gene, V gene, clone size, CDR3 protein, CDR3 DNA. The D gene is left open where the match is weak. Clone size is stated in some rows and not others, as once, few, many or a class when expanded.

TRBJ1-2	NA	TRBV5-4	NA	CASSLVGGYGYTF	TGTGCCAGCAGCTTGGTGGGGGGCTATGGCTACACCTTC
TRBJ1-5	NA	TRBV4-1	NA	CASSQDRASEPQHF	TGCGCCAGCAGCCAAGACAGGGCCTCAGAGCCCCAGCATTTT
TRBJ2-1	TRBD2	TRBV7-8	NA	CASSLGGTRAQGEQFF	TGTGCCAGCAGCTTAGGAGGGACTAGAGCCCAGGGTGAGCAGTTCTTC
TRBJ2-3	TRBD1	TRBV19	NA	CASSRQGAVDTQYF	TGTGCCAGTAGTCGACAGGGAGCGGTAGATACGCAGTATTTT
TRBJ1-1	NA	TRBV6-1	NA	CASSERAGGDTEAFF	TGTGCCAGCAGTGAACGGGCAGGAGGGGACACTGAAGCTTTCTTT
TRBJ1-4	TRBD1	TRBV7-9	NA	CASSSRDRGRSREKLFF	TGTGCCAGCAGCTCCCGGGACAGGGGCCGCTCGAGGGAAAAACTGTTTTTT
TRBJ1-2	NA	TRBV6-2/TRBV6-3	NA	CASSYTLPLQGGKSNYGYTF	TGTGCCAGCAGTTATACCCTACCACTTCAGGGAGGTAAGAGTAACTATGGCTACACCTTC
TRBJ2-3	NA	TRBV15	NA	CATSRERGYTDTQYF	TGTGCCACCAGCAGAGAACGCGGGTACACAGATACGCAGTATTTT
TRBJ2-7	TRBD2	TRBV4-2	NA	CASSHTSGYEQYF	TGTGCCAGCAGCCATACTAGCGGCTACGAGCAGTACTTC
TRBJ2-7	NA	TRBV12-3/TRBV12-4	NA	CASSPLNRDEQYF	TGTGCCAGCAGTCCCTTAAACCGGGACGAGCAGTACTTC
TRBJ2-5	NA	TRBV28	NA	CASSSGQQRGQETQYF	TGTGCCAGCAGTAGCGGACAACAGAGGGGACAAGAGACCCAGTACTTC
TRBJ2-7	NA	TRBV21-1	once	CASSKDYYRTSLEQYF	TGTGCCAGCAGCAAAGATTACTACCGGACTAGTCTCGAGCAGTACTTC
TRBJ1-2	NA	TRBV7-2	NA	CASSSGVQPGYGYTF	TGTGCCAGCAGCTCAGGAGTACAGCCGGGTTATGGCTACACCTTC
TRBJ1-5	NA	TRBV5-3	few	CARRTHRVSSNQPQHF	TGTGCCAGGAGAACCCATCGGGTAAGTAGCAATCAGCCCCAGCATTTT
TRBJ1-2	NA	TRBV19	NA	CASRTGAWGMGGYGYTF	TGTGCCAGTAGAACCGGAGCCTGGGGTATGGGGGGCTATGGCTACACCTTC
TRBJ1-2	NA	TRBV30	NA	CASRDFGYGYTF	TGTGCCTCCCGGGACTTTGGGTATGGCTACACCTTC
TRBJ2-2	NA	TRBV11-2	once	CASSILQGANTGELFF	TGTGCCAGCAGCATATTACAGGGCGCGAACACCGGGGAGCTGTTTTTT
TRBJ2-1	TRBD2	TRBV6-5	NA	CASRVLAGVNNEQFF	TGTGCCAGCAGAGTCCTAGCGGGAGTCAATAATGAGCAGTTCTTC
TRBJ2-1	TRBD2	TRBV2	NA	CASSRLAGGGHNEQFF	TGTGCCAGCAGTAGACTAGCGGGGGGAGGCCACAATGAGCAGTTCTTC
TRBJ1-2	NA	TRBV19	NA	CASSSREIVTGYTF	TGTGCCAGTAGTTCGAGAGAGATTGTAACGGGCTACACCTTC
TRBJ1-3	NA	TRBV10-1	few	CASSESITEASGNTIYF	TGCGCCAGCAGTGAGTCGATTACGGAGGCATCTGGAAACACCATATATTTT
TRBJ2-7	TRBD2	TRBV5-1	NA	CASRATSGRSEQYF	TGCGCCAGCAGGGCAACTAGCGGGAGGAGCGAGCAGTACTTC
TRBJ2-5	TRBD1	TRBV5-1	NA	CASSPGTGRDQETQYF	TGCGCCAGCAGTCCCGGGACAGGGAGGGACCAAGAGACCCAGTACTTC
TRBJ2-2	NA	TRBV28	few	CASSFRRQLAGELFF	TGTGCCAGCAGTTTCAGGCGACAGTTGGCCGGGGAGCTGTTTTTT
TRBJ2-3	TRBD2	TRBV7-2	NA	CASSVTSGTDTQYF	TGTGCCAGCAGCGTAACTAGCGGCACAGATACGCAGTATTTT
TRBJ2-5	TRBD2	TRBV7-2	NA	CASSLAPSLAGGGETQYF	TGTGCCAGCAGCTTAGCCCCAAGCCTAGCGGGAGGGGGAGAGACCCAGTACTTC
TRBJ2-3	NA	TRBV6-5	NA	CASSWADTQYF	TGTGCCAGCAGTTGGGCAGATACGCAGTATTTT
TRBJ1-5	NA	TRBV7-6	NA	CASSLSANQPQHF	TGTGCCAGCAGCTTATCGGCGAATCAGCCCCAGCATTTT
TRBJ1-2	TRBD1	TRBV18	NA	CASSPSEGADGRGYTF	TGTGCCAGCTCACCATCAGAGGGGGCTGATGGGCGAGGCTACACCTTC
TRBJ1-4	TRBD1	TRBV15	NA	CATSRDRQGEKLFF	TGTGCCACCAGCAGAGATCGACAGGGTGAAAAACTGTTTTTT
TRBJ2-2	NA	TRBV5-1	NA	CASSPGPGLDTGELFF	TGCGCCAGCAGCCCCGGCCCCGGACTCGACACCGGGGAGCTGTTTTTT
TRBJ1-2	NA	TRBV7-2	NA	CASSLDQNGGYTF	TGTGCCAGCAGCTTAGATCAGAACGGGGGCTACACCTTC
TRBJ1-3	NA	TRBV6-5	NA	CASRGGNSGNTIYF	TGTGCCAGCAGGGGAGGGAACTCTGGAAACACCATATATTTT
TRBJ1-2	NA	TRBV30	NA	CAWSGRGYLSNYGYTF	TGTGCCTGGAGTGGGAGGGGGTACCTGTCTAACTATGGCTACACCTTC
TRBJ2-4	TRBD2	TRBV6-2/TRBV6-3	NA	CASSYRLAAGNIQYF	TGTGCCAGCAGTTACCGACTAGCGGCGGGAAACATTCAGTACTTC
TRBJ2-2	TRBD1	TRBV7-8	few	CASRPRQGGTGELFF	TGTGCCAGCAGACCTCGACAGGGTGGTACCGGGGAGCTGTTTTTT
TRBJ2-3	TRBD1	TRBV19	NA	CASSPRDRGIDTQYF	TGTGCCAGTAGTCCCCGGGACAGGGGAATAGATACGCAGTATTTT
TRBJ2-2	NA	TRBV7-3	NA	CASSPGGQGAPGELFF	TGTGCCAGCAGCCCCGGGGGGCAGGGGGCGCCCGGGGAGCTGTTTTTT
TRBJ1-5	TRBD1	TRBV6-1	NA	CASSSRDSKYQPQHF	TGTGCCAGCAGTTCCCGGGACAGCAAATATCAGCCCCAGCATTTT
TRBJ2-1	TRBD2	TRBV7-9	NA	CASSRRGRTSGSDEQFF	TGTGCCAGCAGCCGCCGAGGACGGACTAGCGGAAGTGATGAGCAGTTCTTC
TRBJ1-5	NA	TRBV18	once	CASSPGTGDQPQHF	TGTGCCAGCTCTCCGGGGACGGGCGATCAGCCCCAGCATTTT
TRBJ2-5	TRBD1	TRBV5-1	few	CASSLGGLETQYF	TGCGCCAGCAGCTTAGGGGGCCTTGAGACCCAGTACTTC
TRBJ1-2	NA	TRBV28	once	CASSSGERRGGYTF	TGTGCCAGCAGTTCCGGGGAACGGCGAGGCGGCTACACCTTC
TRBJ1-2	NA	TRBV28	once	CATSYYGYTF	TGTGCCACCTCATACTATGGCTACACCTTC
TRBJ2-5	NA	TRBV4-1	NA	CASSQAERGTRGETQYF	TGCGCCAGCAGCCAAGCTGAACGAGGGACAAGAGGGGAGACCCAGTACTTC
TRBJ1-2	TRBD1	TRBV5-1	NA	CASSLDPFQGVISTF	TGCGCCAGCAGCTTGGATCCGTTTCAGGGGGTAATCTCCACCTTC
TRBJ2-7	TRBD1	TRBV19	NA	CASTPRAGGDSYEQYF	TGTGCCAGTACCCCGAGGGCAGGGGGAGACTCCTACGAGCAGTACTTC
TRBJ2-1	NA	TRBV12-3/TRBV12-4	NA	CASSWFEDNEQFF	TGTGCCAGCAGTTGGTTTGAGGACAATGAGCAGTTCTTC
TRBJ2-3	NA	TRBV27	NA	CASSVGGTDTQYF	TGTGCCAGCAGTGTCGGAGGCACAGATACGCAGTATTTT
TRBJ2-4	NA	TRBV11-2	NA	CASSLVGGLGDIQYF	TGTGCCAGCAGCTTAGTAGGGGGGCTAGGAGACATTCAGTACTTC
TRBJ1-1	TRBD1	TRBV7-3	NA	CASSLTRGMNTEAFF	TGTGCCAGCAGCTTAACCAGGGGGATGAACACTGAAGCTTTCTTT
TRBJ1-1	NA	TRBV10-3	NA	CAISAGQYTEAFF	TGTGCCATCAGTGCGGGGCAGTACACTGAAGCTTTCTTT
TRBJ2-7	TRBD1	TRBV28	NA	CASSWDRGLSEQYF	TGTGCCAGCAGTTGGGACAGGGGGCTTAGCGAGCAGTACTTC
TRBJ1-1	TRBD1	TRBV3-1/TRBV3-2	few	CASSQGRFGTGNTEAFF	TGTGCCAGCAGCCAAGGCCGATTCGGGACAGGGAACACTGAAGCTTTCTTT
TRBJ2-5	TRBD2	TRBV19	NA	CASSGGRGGTQYF	TGTGCCAGTAGTGGGGGTCGGGGGGGGACCCAGTACTTC
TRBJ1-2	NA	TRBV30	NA	CAWSAEAGGYGYTF	TGTGCCTGGAGTGCCGAAGCTGGGGGCTATGGCTACACCTTC
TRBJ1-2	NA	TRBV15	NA	CATSRDSGIYGYTF	TGTGCCACCAGCAGAGATAGTGGGATCTATGGCTACACCTTC
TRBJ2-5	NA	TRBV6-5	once	CASSYSIVYGETQYF	TGTGCCAGCAGTTACTCGATTGTGTACGGGGAGACCCAGTACTTC